The 15 T cell receptor beta chains below all came from one sample that was sequenced in a study of shared clonotypes between healthy human individuals. Sequenced by immunoSEQ multiplex PCR; TCRdb stores in-frame clones only, minus some. The profile shows under 2.5 million clones, under 95% of them singletons. Sequences were obtained from naive CD4+ T cells from PBMCs. Sample subset: CD45RA+ positively selected. The receptor set was obtained from a man aged 18 to 29 in good health. Some clones in this sample may be carry-over from other donors' samples.

CDR3 coding DNA: TGCGCCAGCGGGACTGGGAGAGTATCCGGGGAGCTGTTTTTT. This codes for CASGTGRVSGELFF. The V and J genes are TRBV5-1 and TRBJ2-2; a weak D match, TRBD2 (6 bases). Germline CDR1 is SGHRS and CDR2 is YFSETQ. The length of the CDR3 is 14 residues. V shed 7 bases and J shed 6 bases, with 16 bases lying between them.

V is TRBV7-9 and J is TRBJ2-3, with unresolved D. Looked up from germline, CDR1 is SEHNR and CDR2 is FQNEAQ (reference sequence). Trimming took off 0 bases at V and 5 bases at J, with 6 bases between the two ends. This CDR3 spans 13 amino acids. The CDR3 DNA reads as TGTGCCAGCAGCTTAGCGTCGGGAGATACGCAGTATTTT. Translation gives CASSLASGDTQYF.

The gene calls are TRBV5-1 and TRBJ2-7; 7 nucleotides match TRBD2. Germline-derived CDR1 and CDR2 are SGHRS and YFSETQ. The V and J ends lost 7 bases and 5 bases, in that order; junction bases with no gene match: 12. The length of the CDR3 is 14 residues. The chain's CDR3 is CASFRDYQDDEQYF. The CDR3 DNA is TGCGCCAGCTTTCGGGACTACCAAGACGACGAGCAGTACTTC.

V is TRBV7-8 and J is TRBJ1-3; no reliable D call. Germline V gene sequence: CDR1 SGHVS, CDR2 FQNEAQ. The V gene lost 3 bases and the J gene lost 3 bases, with 9 bases spanning the gap. The CDR3 runs to 14 residues. The CDR3, as DNA: TGTGCCAGCAGCTTGAGCCAGCTTGGAAACACCATATATTTT. Protein sequence: CASSLSQLGNTIYF.

The chain is built from TRBV5-4 and TRBJ2-3; D is unclear. V lost 2 bases and J 0 bases, leaving 13 bases between the germline ends. Germline CDR1 is SGHNT and CDR2 is YYREEE (reference sequence). The CDR3 has 16 residues. CDR3 sequence reads: CASSLGTYSSTDTQYF. CDR3 coding DNA: TGTGCCAGCAGCTTAGGTACCTACTCTAGCACAGATACGCAGTATTTT. The full variable domain, with the rest looked up from reference TRBV5-4 and TRBJ2-3, is ETGVTQSPTHLIKTRGQQVTLRCSSQSGHNTVSWYQQALGQGPQFIFQYYREEENGRGNFPPRFSGLQFPNYSSELNVNALELDDSALYLCASSLGTYSSTDTQYFGPGTRLTVL.

The chain couples TRBV5-1 to TRBJ2-2; 7 bases match TRBD2. CDR3 size: 17 residues. Losses at the gene ends were 4 bases for V and 6 bases for J; bases not matched to a gene: 15. Germline values: CDR1 SGHRS, CDR2 YFSETQ. CDR3 sequence: CASSAGLLAGDPGELFF. As DNA, the CDR3 is TGCGCCAGCAGCGCTGGGCTCCTGGCGGGAGATCCCGGGGAGCTGTTTTTT.

CDR3 DNA sequence: TGTGCCAGCAGCTTCATAGCTCTGCTCGGGGATGAAAAACTGTTTTTT. Its translation: CASSFIALLGDEKLFF. The chain couples TRBV28 to TRBJ1-4; D is uncertain. Trimming removed 6 bases at V and 6 bases at J, with 20 bases between. Looked up from germline, CDR1 is MDHEN and CDR2 is SYDVKM. The CDR3 length is 16 residues. Full variable domain (missing parts from reference TRBV28 and TRBJ1-4): DVKVTQSSRYLVKRTGEKVFLECVQDMDHENMFWYRQDPGLGLRLIYFSYDVKMKEKGDIPEGYSVSREKKERFSLILESASTNQTSMYLCASSFIALLGDEKLFFGSGTQLSVL.

The rearrangement joins TRBV10-3 to TRBJ1-1; D remains ambiguous. Germline V gene lookup returns CDR1 ENHRY and CDR2 SYGVKD. CDR3 size: 14 residues. The V end lost 3 bases, the J end lost 2 bases, and 10 bases lay between the germline ends. The CDR3 nucleotides read TGTGCCATCAGTGAAGGAGGCGGCAACACTGAAGCTTTCTTT. Amino acids: CAISEGGGNTEAFF.

The chain uses TRBV5-1 and TRBJ2-7; 9 bases agree with TRBD1. Germline assignment: CDR1 SGHRS and CDR2 YFSETQ. Trimming took 4 bases from V and 2 from J; bases not matched to a gene: 7. The CDR3 is 15 amino acids. CDR3 residues: CASSARDRATYEQYF. DNA of the CDR3: TGCGCCAGCAGCGCCCGGGACAGGGCTACCTACGAGCAGTACTTC.

The gene calls are TRBV28 and TRBJ2-5, with TRBD1 matching 7 bases. From germline, CDR1 is MDHEN and CDR2 SYDVKM. Germline trimming cut 2 bases from V and 4 bases from J; bases unmatched to any gene: 7. There are 15 residues in the CDR3. This chain's CDR3 is CASSLRRGRIETQYF. In DNA, the CDR3 is TGTGCCAGCAGTTTACGAAGGGGGCGGATAGAGACCCAGTACTTC.

This chain connects TRBV6-5 to TRBJ1-1; the D is unclear. The germline gives CDR1 MNHEY, CDR2 SVGAGI. This CDR3 spans 11 amino acids. The ends were cut back, 7 bases at V and 8 bases at J, with 11 bases in the middle. CDR3 region: CASTSIGEAFF. Written as DNA, the CDR3 is TGTGCCAGCACCTCCATCGGGGAAGCTTTCTTT.

The chain employs TRBV4-3 and TRBJ2-3, with 7 bases fitting TRBD2. The CDR3 length is 16 residues. The V gene's germline CDR1 is LGHNA and CDR2 YSLEER. V lost 1 base, J lost 3 bases, and 7 bases stayed unmatched. The CDR3 is CASSQGNGGNTDTQYF. In DNA form, the CDR3 reads TGCGCCAGCAGCCAAGGGAACGGGGGGAATACAGATACGCAGTATTTT.

The genes are TRBV9 and TRBJ2-7; D unresolved. Germline V gene data show CDR1 as SGDLS and CDR2 as YYNGEE. The CDR3 runs to 14 residues. The V end was cut by 4 bases, the J end by 7 bases, with 18 bases between. CDR3 amino acids: CASSPSTAFGEQYF. CDR3 nucleotides: TGTGCCAGCAGCCCGAGCACAGCTTTTGGGGAGCAGTACTTC.

The rearrangement joins TRBV7-9 to TRBJ2-1; D assignment may be TRBD1 or TRBD2 (5 bases each). Deletions cut 5 bases from V and 3 bases from J, with 14 bases between. The CDR3 has 15 residues. Germline values: CDR1 SEHNR, CDR2 FQNEAQ (reference sequence). CDR3 amino acids: CASSRKGPNYNEQFF. The CDR3 coding sequence is TGTGCCAGCAGCAGGAAGGGACCGAACTACAATGAGCAGTTCTTC. Looking up the rest from reference TRBV7-9 and TRBJ2-1 gives the full variable domain: DTGVSQNPRHKITKRGQNVTFRCDPISEHNRLYWYRQTLGQGPEFLTYFQNEAQLEKSRLLSDRFSAERPKGSFSTLEIQRTEQGDSAMYLCASSRKGPNYNEQFFGPGTRLTVL.

To note about this clone: This specimen includes other DNA sequences encoding the same CDR3. The rearrangement links TRBV5-4 to TRBJ2-6; D possibly uses TRBD1 or TRBD2 (6 bases each). V was cut by 5 bases and J by 1 base, with 10 bases left in between. The CDR3 totals 15 residues. CDR1 and CDR2 from the germline V gene are SGHNT and YYREEE (reference sequence). CDR3 in amino acids: CASSGGGSGANVLTF. CDR3 in DNA: TGTGCCAGCAGTGGAGGGGGATCTGGGGCCAACGTCCTGACTTTC.